The text below deals with one TCR beta chain. Its antigen is unidentified. Regarding donors, all were healthy bone marrow donors. These data originate in a study of cytomegalovirus exposure and HLA in healthy donors. The study, taken as a whole, reports: Among TCR beta chains, those listed as cytomegalovirus-associated numbered over 150. Presence/absence analyses took donor sequencing depth as roughly uniform.

Primers: 60 Vbeta forward and 13 Jbeta reverse. How the authors handled the data: Later work found 80 million or so unique TCR beta chains, with 10 million to 14 million shared. Data came from immunoSEQ multiplex PCR; TCRdb stores just in-frame clones and leaves some out. Clonal size and the V and J genes are those of that table, whereas D and trimming came from the DNA. This table holds approximately 160,000 clones, roughly two thirds found once. This TCR derives from a woman aged 18-29 years in good health and CMV-seropositive. The sequenced sample was PBMCs.

Here the CDR3 reads CAWSPGGTEQYF. CDR3 in DNA: TGTGCCTGGTCCCCAGGGGGAACTGAGCAGTACTTC. This chain connects TRBV30 to TRBJ2-7, with 7 bases identical to TRBD1. Trimming at V came to 5 bases and at J to 7 bases, leaving 8 bases not matched to a gene. The germline gives CDR1 GTSNPN, CDR2 SVGIG (reference sequence). The CDR3 is 12 amino acids.